These 3 T cell receptor beta chains were all obtained from the same sample, sequenced in a study of a mutant IDH1 vaccine in newly diagnosed glioma. Repertoires were generated with immunoSEQ multiplex PCR, while TCRdb's copy carries only in-frame clones and drops some. The data contain some 48,000 clones, 60% to 85% of them singletons. Time point here: week 35, safety follow-up. The study gave 300 ug of mutant IDH1 20-mer peptide per vaccine dose, with topical imiquimod. No antigen has been assigned to these receptors. Source: PBMCs, taken from a glioma patient whose treatment included an IDH1 peptide vaccine. Every receptor here comes from a man in his forties or fifties with glioma.

This chain connects TRBV29-1 to TRBJ1-3, with unresolved D. Germline assignment: CDR1 SQVTM and CDR2 ANQGSEA. V dropped 0 bases and J dropped 0 bases, with 6 bases sitting between them. There are 14 residues in the CDR3. This CDR3 reads CSVEDLGSGNTIYF. CDR3 in DNA: TGCAGCGTTGAAGATCTCGGCTCTGGAAACACCATATATTTT.

The genes are TRBV6-5 and TRBJ1-1; D ambiguous. The CDR3 loop spans 14 amino acids. The V end was cut by 6 bases, the J end by 1 base, with 12 bases between. Germline V gene data show CDR1 as MNHEY and CDR2 as SVGAGI. The DNA for the CDR3 is TGTGCCAGCAGCCCCTCTTGGGGGAACACTGAAGCTTTCTTT. Amino acids: CASSPSWGNTEAFF.

The CDR3 spells CASSLPEPTSTDTQYF. The CDR3 bases are TGTGCCAGCAGCTTACCGGAACCAACTAGCACAGATACGCAGTATTTT. The chain is built from TRBV5-4 and TRBJ2-3; no clear D. The V end lost 2 bases, the J end lost 0 bases, and 13 bases lay between the germline ends. Germline loops: CDR1 SGHNT, CDR2 YYREEE (reference sequence). The CDR3 sequence is 16 residues long.